These T cell receptor beta chains were read from a single sample in a study of long-term antiretroviral therapy in people with HIV. Sequenced by immunoSEQ multiplex PCR; TCRdb stores in-frame clones only, minus some. This sample yields more than 20,000 clones, of which 87% are seen a single time; 8% to 9.5% belongs to the top ten. This material consisted of unsorted PBMCs, taken 1.8 years before starting antiretroviral therapy. The receptors stem from a man aged 50-59 years with HIV. CDR3s include the opening cysteine and the closing phenylalanine or tryptophan. Fields, in order: D gene, clone size, J gene, V gene, CDR3 protein, CDR3 DNA. D genes are given only for firm matches. A clone size is listed for some rows: how often the clone was seen (once, few, many), or a class if it is expanded.

D: NA; size: NA; J: TRBJ1-3; V: TRBV9; CDR3: CASSVGHPGNTIYF; DNA: TGTGCCAGCAGCGTAGGGCATCCTGGAAACACCATATATTTT
D: NA; size: NA; J: TRBJ2-2; V: TRBV9; CDR3: CASGFPHTGELFF; DNA: TGTGCCAGCGGTTTTCCTCACACCGGGGAGCTGTTTTTT
D: TRBD1; size: NA; J: TRBJ2-7; V: TRBV28; CDR3: CASSLAAQGAHYEQYF; DNA: TGTGCCAGCAGTTTAGCCGCTCAGGGGGCCCATTACGAGCAGTACTTC
D: TRBD2; size: NA; J: TRBJ2-1; V: TRBV10-1; CDR3: CASSDPRGTSLDEQFF; DNA: TGCGCCAGCAGTGACCCGCGTGGGACTAGCCTGGATGAGCAGTTCTTC
D: NA; size: NA; J: TRBJ2-2; V: TRBV5-4; CDR3: CASIPNTGELFF; DNA: TGTGCCAGCATCCCGAACACCGGGGAGCTGTTTTTT
D: TRBD1; size: NA; J: TRBJ1-2; V: TRBV27; CDR3: CASSFRQGVGYTF; DNA: TGTGCCAGCAGTTTTAGACAGGGGGTCGGCTACACCTTC
D: NA; size: NA; J: TRBJ2-3; V: TRBV7-3; CDR3: CASSYRGDTQYF; DNA: TGTGCCAGCAGCTACCGGGGGGATACGCAGTATTTT
D: NA; size: NA; J: TRBJ1-2; V: TRBV5-1; CDR3: CASSYPGEDGYTF; DNA: TGCGCCAGCAGCTACCCAGGGGAAGATGGCTACACCTTC
D: NA; size: once; J: TRBJ2-1; V: TRBV29-1; CDR3: CSAADSYNEQFF; DNA: TGCAGCGCCGCGGACTCCTACAATGAGCAGTTCTTC
D: TRBD1; size: NA; J: TRBJ2-7; V: TRBV10-3; CDR3: CAISQIDRGFYEQYF; DNA: TGTGCCATCAGCCAAATTGACAGGGGTTTCTACGAGCAGTACTTC
D: TRBD1; size: NA; J: TRBJ2-6; V: TRBV7-3; CDR3: CASSSQGAGVLTF; DNA: TGTGCCAGCAGCTCACAGGGGGCGGGAGTCCTGACTTTC
D: TRBD2; size: NA; J: TRBJ2-7; V: TRBV6-1; CDR3: CASTLLAGAAYEQYF; DNA: TGTGCCAGCACCCTACTAGCGGGTGCAGCCTACGAGCAGTACTTC
D: NA; size: NA; J: TRBJ1-5; V: TRBV23-1; CDR3: CASGIFEAGQPQHF; DNA: TGCGCCAGCGGAATTTTCGAGGCGGGTCAGCCCCAGCATTTT
D: TRBD2; size: NA; J: TRBJ2-5; V: TRBV28; CDR3: CASSLSPSGGARKTQYF; DNA: TGTGCCAGCAGTTTATCCCCCAGCGGGGGGGCTAGAAAGACCCAGTACTTC
D: NA; size: NA; J: TRBJ1-1; V: TRBV18; CDR3: CASSPSVAQNTEAFF; DNA: TGTGCCAGCTCACCATCGGTTGCCCAGAACACTGAAGCTTTCTTT
D: NA; size: NA; J: TRBJ1-5; V: TRBV6-1; CDR3: CASSLRFNQPQHF; DNA: TGTGCCAGCAGTTTACGGTTCAATCAGCCCCAGCATTTT
D: TRBD1; size: NA; J: TRBJ1-1; V: TRBV23-1; CDR3: CASSQLSLRTGGANEAFF; DNA: TGCGCCAGCAGTCAACTGAGCTTGCGAACAGGGGGCGCGAATGAAGCTTTCTTT
D: NA; size: NA; J: TRBJ2-3; V: TRBV6-1; CDR3: CASMGRGIDTQYF; DNA: TGTGCCAGCATGGGGAGGGGGATAGATACGCAGTATTTT
D: TRBD1; size: NA; J: TRBJ1-2; V: TRBV5-5; CDR3: CASSLPGGYGYTF; DNA: TGTGCCAGCAGCTTGCCAGGGGGCTATGGCTACACCTTC
D: TRBD1; size: NA; J: TRBJ2-3; V: TRBV7-7; CDR3: CASSLGQGATDTQYF; DNA: TGTGCTAGCAGCTTGGGACAGGGGGCGACAGATACGCAGTATTTT
D: NA; size: once; J: TRBJ1-2; V: TRBV4-1; CDR3: CASSLKAGFDYGYTF; DNA: TGCGCCAGCAGCCTCAAGGCGGGGTTCGACTATGGCTACACCTTC
D: TRBD1; size: few; J: TRBJ2-7; V: TRBV28; CDR3: CASSVQGASYEQYF; DNA: TGTGCCAGCAGTGTCCAGGGGGCCTCCTACGAGCAGTACTTC
D: NA; size: NA; J: TRBJ2-1; V: TRBV29-1; CDR3: CSVEFGRYNEQFF; DNA: TGCAGCGTTGAGTTCGGCAGATACAATGAGCAGTTCTTC
D: NA; size: NA; J: TRBJ2-7; V: TRBV10-3; CDR3: CAINAPESGLEQYF; DNA: TGTGCCATCAATGCCCCCGAATCGGGTTTGGAGCAGTACTTC
D: NA; size: NA; J: TRBJ2-5; V: TRBV5-1; CDR3: CASSLQTQYF; DNA: TGCGCCAGCAGCTTACAGACCCAGTACTTC
D: NA; size: NA; J: TRBJ1-5; V: TRBV7-2; CDR3: CASSLVRAGPNQPQHF; DNA: TGTGCCAGCAGCTTAGTCCGGGCAGGACCAAATCAGCCCCAGCATTTT
D: NA; size: once; J: TRBJ2-7; V: TRBV4-2; CDR3: CASSPSAGTYEQYF; DNA: TGTGCCAGCAGCCCGTCGGCAGGAACCTACGAGCAGTACTTC
D: NA; size: NA; J: TRBJ1-1; V: TRBV6-6; CDR3: CASSPSRSKAFF; DNA: TGTGCCAGCAGCCCCTCGAGGTCGAAGGCTTTCTTT
D: TRBD2; size: once; J: TRBJ2-3; V: TRBV5-4; CDR3: CASTSERGAGTQYF; DNA: TGTGCCAGCACCTCGGAGCGGGGGGCAGGTACGCAGTATTTT
D: NA; size: NA; J: TRBJ1-5; V: TRBV4-2; CDR3: CASSPGGTQSNQPQHF; DNA: TGTGCCAGCAGCCCGGGGGGGACACAAAGCAATCAGCCCCAGCATTTT
D: TRBD2; size: NA; J: TRBJ2-2; V: TRBV5-1; CDR3: CASSSGGANTGELFF; DNA: TGCGCCAGCAGCAGCGGGGGGGCGAACACCGGGGAGCTGTTTTTT
D: NA; size: NA; J: TRBJ1-5; V: TRBV30; CDR3: CAWSVFQTPQHF; DNA: TGTGCCTGGAGTGTGTTCCAGACGCCCCAGCATTTT
D: NA; size: once; J: TRBJ2-5; V: TRBV19; CDR3: CAPAPQETQYF; DNA: TGTGCCCCGGCCCCACAAGAGACCCAGTACTTC
D: TRBD1; size: NA; J: TRBJ2-3; V: TRBV29-1; CDR3: CSVEDRGNTDTQYF; DNA: TGCAGCGTTGAAGACAGGGGGAACACAGATACGCAGTATTTT
D: NA; size: NA; J: TRBJ2-5; V: TRBV11-2; CDR3: CASSRGETQYF; DNA: TGTGCCAGCAGCCGGGGAGAGACCCAGTACTTC
D: NA; size: NA; J: TRBJ1-3; V: TRBV5-4; CDR3: CASSLGGGPRAGNTIYF; DNA: TGTGCCAGCAGCTTGGGGGGTGGGCCCAGGGCTGGAAACACCATATATTTT
D: NA; size: NA; J: TRBJ2-7; V: TRBV27; CDR3: CASSLDPRSVYEQYF; DNA: TGTGCCAGCAGTTTAGACCCCCGGTCGGTCTACGAGCAGTACTTC
D: NA; size: NA; J: TRBJ1-2; V: TRBV4-1; CDR3: CASSQDHGGAPSNYGYTF; DNA: TGCGCCAGCAGCCAAGATCATGGAGGGGCACCTTCTAACTATGGCTACACCTTC
D: NA; size: NA; J: TRBJ1-6; V: TRBV7-2; CDR3: CASSLNRAGNSPLHF; DNA: TGTGCCAGCAGCTTAAACAGGGCGGGTAATTCACCCCTCCACTTT
D: TRBD2; size: NA; J: TRBJ2-1; V: TRBV10-3; CDR3: CAIRGLAGGGPSYNEQFF; DNA: TGTGCCATCAGAGGACTAGCGGGAGGGGGCCCCTCCTACAATGAGCAGTTCTTC
D: NA; size: NA; J: TRBJ2-2; V: TRBV29-1; CDR3: CSVGSLGGAGELFF; DNA: TGCAGCGTTGGGAGTCTGGGGGGCGCCGGGGAGCTGTTTTTT
D: NA; size: NA; J: TRBJ2-5; V: TRBV6-5; CDR3: CASSYQGDGETQYF; DNA: TGTGCCAGCAGTTACCAAGGGGATGGAGAGACCCAGTACTTC